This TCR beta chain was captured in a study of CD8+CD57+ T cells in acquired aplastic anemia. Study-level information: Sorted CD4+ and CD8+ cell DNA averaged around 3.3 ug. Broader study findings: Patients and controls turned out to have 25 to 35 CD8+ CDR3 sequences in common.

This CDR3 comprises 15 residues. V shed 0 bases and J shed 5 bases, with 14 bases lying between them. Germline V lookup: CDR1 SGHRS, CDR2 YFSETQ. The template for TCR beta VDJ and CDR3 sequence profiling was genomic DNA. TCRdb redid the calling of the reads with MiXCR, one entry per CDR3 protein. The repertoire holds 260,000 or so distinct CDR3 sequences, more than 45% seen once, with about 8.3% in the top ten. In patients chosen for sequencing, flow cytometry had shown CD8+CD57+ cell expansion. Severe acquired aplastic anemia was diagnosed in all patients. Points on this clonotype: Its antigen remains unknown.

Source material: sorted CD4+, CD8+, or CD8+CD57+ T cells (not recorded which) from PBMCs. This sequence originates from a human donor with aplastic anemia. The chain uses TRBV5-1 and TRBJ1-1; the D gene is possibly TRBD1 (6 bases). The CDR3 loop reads CASSLEPYQGTEAFF. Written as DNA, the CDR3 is TGCGCCAGCAGCTTGGAACCTTACCAGGGGACTGAAGCTTTCTTT.